This passage covers 27 T cell receptor beta chains from one sample sequenced in a study of blood T cell repertoires in COVID-19. Generated by immunoSEQ multiplex PCR, the TCRdb table keeps only in-frame clones and is missing some. The sample lists hundreds of thousands of clones; about 85% were seen once. Sequencing was performed on PBMCs or T cells enriched from blood (not recorded which). The receptors here all came from a woman in her late teens or twenties with acute COVID-19.

The rearrangement uses TRBV27 and TRBJ1-1; D perhaps matches TRBD1 (5 bases). Between the trimmed V and J ends, which lost 1 base and 5 bases, there was a span of 17 bases. The germline gives CDR1 MNHEY, CDR2 SMNVEV (reference sequence). CDR3 length equals 16 residues. CDR3 sequence reads: CASSLYGREVRTEAFF. CDR3 nucleotides: TGTGCCAGCAGTTTATACGGCAGGGAAGTTAGGACTGAAGCTTTCTTT.

A single count supports this clone. The CDR3 DNA is TGTGCCAGCTCACTTAAGATCGGGACAGGGGGCATGAACACTGAAGCTTTCTTT. Translated: CASSLKIGTGGMNTEAFF. The chain links TRBV18 to TRBJ1-1; 12 bases map to TRBD1. V dropped 4 bases and J dropped 0; count of bases not matched to a gene: 9. Germline CDR1 reads KGHSH; CDR2 reads LQKENI. The CDR3 consists of 18 residues.

V gene TRBV19 combines with J gene TRBJ2-3; 7 nucleotides agree with TRBD2. V was pared by 2 bases and J by 4 bases, with 3 bases of the junction left unmatched. The CDR3 spans 14 residues. Germline CDR1 is LNHDA and CDR2 is SQIVND (reference sequence). The CDR3 loop reads CASSILGGSDTQYF. CDR3 bases: TGTGCCAGTAGTATACTCGGGGGGTCAGATACGCAGTATTTT.

The chain combines TRBV25-1 with TRBJ1-5; D may be TRBD1 (5 bases). In germline, CDR1 is MGHDK, CDR2 SYGVNS. V was clipped by 2 bases and J by 1 base, with 9 bases between them. The CDR3 is 15 amino acids. The CDR3 loop reads CASSETGVSNQPQHF. CDR3 nucleotides: TGTGCCAGCAGTGAAACAGGCGTGAGCAATCAGCCCCAGCATTTT.

As for this clone: The junction differs from germline at one of its ends, possibly a read error. The J gene is TRBJ2-1, the V gene TRBV7-2, with 7 bases matching TRBD2. The germline gives CDR1 SGHTA, CDR2 FQGNSA. The CDR3 has 15 amino acids. CDR3 sequence reads: CASTLDSGPYNEQFF. The CDR3 nucleotides read TGTGCCAGCACCTTAGATAGCGGGCCCTACAATGAGCAGTTCTTC.

The J gene is TRBJ2-7, the V gene TRBV6-1, with a weak D call TRBD1 (6 bases). Germline values: CDR1 MNHNS, CDR2 SASEGT. V was shortened by 1 base and J by 1 base, with 11 bases between the two germline ends. The CDR3 has 15 amino acids. The CDR3: CASSEGTVASYEQYF. The CDR3 DNA follows: TGTGCCAGCAGTGAAGGGACAGTGGCTTCCTACGAGCAGTACTTC.

The rearrangement uses TRBV5-1 and TRBJ1-1, with no clear D. Germline loops: CDR1 SGHRS, CDR2 YFSETQ. There are 14 residues in the CDR3. V gave up 0 bases and J gave up 2 bases, with 8 bases separating them. The CDR3 DNA is TGCGCCAGCAGCTTGGGGACTGAAAACACTGAAGCTTTCTTT. Protein product: CASSLGTENTEAFF.

The chain links TRBV21-1 to TRBJ1-6. TRBV21-1 is noted as a pseudogene. The CDR3 has 20 amino acids. CDR3 amino acids: CASSKDAGARTLGNNSPLHF. The CDR3 nucleotides read TGTGCCAGCAGCAAAGATGCGGGGGCTAGGACCCTTGGCAATAATTCACCCCTCCACTTT.

The chain recombines TRBV6-5 with TRBJ2-7, with a weak D call TRBD1 (6 bases). Trimming pared 10 bases from V and 3 bases from J, leaving 13 bases between. This CDR3 spans 12 amino acids. The germline V gene has CDR1 MNHEY and CDR2 SVGAGI. The CDR3 DNA is TGTGCCACCCGGGACACCTTCTACGAGCAGTACTTC. It codes for CATRDTFYEQYF.

The CDR3 is CASSEGSNYGYTF. The CDR3, as DNA: TGTGCCAGCAGTGAGGGCAGCAACTATGGCTACACCTTC. This chain uses TRBV6-4 with TRBJ1-2; no definite D call. CDR1 and CDR2 from the germline V gene are MRHNA and SNTAGT. V was cut by 3 bases and J by 2 bases, with 7 bases left in between. CDR3 length: 13 amino acids.

The chain carries TRBV4-2 and TRBJ2-7; D unclear. The V gene's germline CDR1 is LGHNA and CDR2 YNFKEQ. V was cut by 0 bases and J by 4 bases, with 7 bases left in between. The CDR3 consists of 13 residues. The CDR3 bases are TGTGCCAGCAGCCAAGATGAAGAGTACGAGCAGTACTTC. Its translation: CASSQDEEYEQYF.

V is TRBV28 and J is TRBJ2-7; 7 bases match TRBD1. Germline trimming cut 4 bases from V and 9 bases from J; bases unmatched to any gene: 15. The length of the CDR3 is 15 residues. The germline gives CDR1 MDHEN, CDR2 SYDVKM. This CDR3 reads CASSSPPGQVIRQYF. CDR3 sequence (DNA): TGTGCCAGCAGTTCGCCCCCAGGACAGGTGATTCGGCAGTACTTC.

This chain uses TRBV10-1 with TRBJ2-3, with 9 bases that match TRBD2. V shed 0 bases, J shed 1 base, and the junction held 5 bases outside the gene matches. This CDR3 is 17 amino acids long. From germline, CDR1 is WNHNN and CDR2 SYGVQD (reference sequence). The CDR3 region is CASSESRGGAGTDTQYF. CDR3 coding DNA: TGCGCCAGCAGTGAGTCGCGCGGGGGGGCCGGCACAGATACGCAGTATTTT.

The rearrangement links TRBV2 to TRBJ1-6; D is uncertain. Trimming removed 6 bases from V and 4 bases from J, with 10 bases in between. CDR1 SNHLY and CDR2 FYNNEI come from the germline V gene. The CDR3 sequence is 14 residues long. The CDR3 nucleotides are TGTGCCAGCAGCTCAATGGCTTATAATTCACCCCTCCACTTT. Its protein is CASSSMAYNSPLHF. The full variable domain, with the rest looked up from reference TRBV2 and TRBJ1-6, is EPEVTQTPSHQVTQMGQEVILRCVPISNHLYFYWYRQILGQKVEFLVSFYNNEISEKSEIFDDQFSVERPDGSNFTLKIRSTKLEDSAMYFCASSSMAYNSPLHFGNGTRLTVT.

The CDR3 is CASSLGLADLNEQFF. In nucleotides, the CDR3 is TGTGCCAGCAGCCTAGGACTAGCGGACCTCAATGAGCAGTTCTTC. This chain connects TRBV6-5 to TRBJ2-1, with 10 bases identical to TRBD2. CDR3 length: 15 residues. Germline V gene sequence: CDR1 MNHEY, CDR2 SVGAGI. Trimming at V came to 6 bases and at J to 6 bases, leaving 8 bases not matched to a gene.

Concerning this clone: The junction departs from germline at one end; a sequencing error may be responsible. The chain joins TRBV27 to TRBJ1-5; no reliable D call. CDR3 size: 14 residues. Germline V gives CDR1 MNHEY, CDR2 SMNVEV (reference sequence). The CDR3 region has the DNA TGTGCCAGCAGTTTATTTAGTAGCGATCAGCCCCAGCATTTT. Translated: CASSLFSSDQPQHF.

This chain joins TRBV24-1 and TRBJ2-7, with a weak D call TRBD1 (6 bases). The CDR3 is 14 amino acids. Trimming removed 4 bases from V and 2 bases from J, with 11 bases in between. Germline CDR1 is KGHDR and CDR2 is SFDVKD. The CDR3 spells CATSEGDNTYEQYF. The CDR3 nucleotides are TGTGCCACCAGTGAGGGGGACAACACCTACGAGCAGTACTTC.

A single count supports this clone. The sample contains more than one DNA sequence encoding this CDR3. The chain employs TRBV15 and TRBJ1-2; 8 bases map to TRBD1. Germline trimming cut 1 base from V and 0 bases from J; bases unmatched to any gene: 1. From germline, CDR1 is LNHNV and CDR2 YYDKDF (reference sequence). The CDR3 is 15 residues long. CDR3 DNA: TGTGCCACCAGCAGAGTGACAGGGGCTAACTATGGCTACACCTTC. It encodes CATSRVTGANYGYTF.

The chain is built from TRBV4-1 and TRBJ2-2; a possible D gene is TRBD2 (5 bases). The CDR3 runs to 15 residues. Per germline, CDR1 MGHRA and CDR2 YSYEKL. V was trimmed by 7 bases and J by 5 bases, leaving 17 bases between them. The CDR3: CASTLRRGTTGELFF. The CDR3 DNA sequence: TGCGCCAGCACCCTTCGCCGGGGTACGACCGGGGAGCTGTTTTTT.

The chain is built from TRBV24-1 and TRBJ1-4; a weak D match, TRBD1 (6 bases). V was trimmed by 3 bases and J by 7 bases, leaving 17 bases between them. The germline V gene encodes CDR1 KGHDR and CDR2 SFDVKD. This CDR3 has 16 residues. The DNA of the CDR3 is TGTGCCACCAGTGATCCGAGGACAGTTCGAGGTGAAAAACTGTTTTTT. This codes for CATSDPRTVRGEKLFF.

V gene TRBV4-3 combines with J gene TRBJ2-1, with TRBD2 identical over 14 bases. Germline lookup yields CDR1 LGHNA and CDR2 YSLEER. Trimming at V came to 4 bases and at J to 8 bases, leaving 7 bases not matched to a gene. This CDR3 is 16 amino acids long. The CDR3 loop is CASSPGTSGGYDEQFF. CDR3 DNA: TGCGCCAGCAGCCCAGGGACTAGCGGGGGTTACGATGAGCAGTTCTTC.

The V and J genes are TRBV10-3 and TRBJ2-1, with 10 bases aligning to TRBD2. The CDR3 runs to 17 residues. Trimming took 3 bases from V and 6 from J; bases not matched to a gene: 11. The germline gives CDR1 ENHRY, CDR2 SYGVKD. CDR3 nucleotides: TGTGCCATCAGTGACCTAGCGGGAGTTTATAGGGGCAATGAGCAGTTCTTC. Translated: CAISDLAGVYRGNEQFF.

The V and J genes are TRBV6-2 or TRBV6-3 and TRBJ1-6; possible D gene TRBD1, 6 bases. The V and J ends lost 4 bases and 2 bases respectively, with 27 bases between them. CDR3 length: 21 residues. Germline V gene sequence: CDR1 MNHEY, CDR2 SVGEGT. The CDR3 is CASSSGGVRGYSSPYNSPLHF. The DNA of the CDR3 is TGTGCCAGCAGTTCCGGCGGCGTGAGGGGGTATTCTTCCCCCTATAATTCACCCCTCCACTTT.

The rearrangement links TRBV25-1 to TRBJ2-7, with a tentative D call TRBD2 (5 bases). This CDR3 spans 12 amino acids. Germline assignment: CDR1 MGHDK and CDR2 SYGVNS. V lost 1 base and J 4 bases, leaving 5 bases between the germline ends. As DNA, the CDR3 is TGTGCCAGCAGTGAATCGGGATACGAGCAGTACTTC. Its protein product is CASSESGYEQYF.

Here the CDR3 DNA reads TGTGCCAGCAGCCCTAGCGGGAGAGGGCAAAGTGAGCAGTTCTTC. This sequence encodes CASSPSGRGQSEQFF. The gene calls are TRBV28 and TRBJ2-1; TRBD2 aligns across 10 bases. The CDR3 is made up of 15 amino acids. Germline CDR1 and CDR2: MDHEN and SYDVKM. V trimming: 6 bases; J trimming: 9 bases; junction bases outside the gene matches: 11. Together with reference TRBV28 and TRBJ2-1, the CDR3 gives the full variable domain: DVKVTQSSRYLVKRTGEKVFLECVQDMDHENMFWYRQDPGLGLRLIYFSYDVKMKEKGDIPEGYSVSREKKERFSLILESASTNQTSMYLCASSPSGRGQSEQFFGPGTRLTVL.

In DNA form, the CDR3 reads TGCGCCAGCAGCCCCGGGGAGGATGGGGAGACCCAGTACTTC. Amino acids: CASSPGEDGETQYF. The chain links TRBV5-1 to TRBJ2-5; weak D call: TRBD2 (6 bases). Per germline, CDR1 SGHRS and CDR2 YFSETQ. This CDR3 comprises 14 residues. V dropped 4 bases and J dropped 5 bases, with 15 bases sitting between them.

This chain connects TRBV2 to TRBJ1-3, with a weak D call TRBD1 (5 bases). Germline assignment: CDR1 SNHLY and CDR2 FYNNEI. CDR3 length: 14 residues. V lost 8 bases, J lost 2 bases, and 13 bases lay in between. The CDR3 sequence is CASGGGVAGNTIYF. As DNA, the CDR3 is TGTGCCAGCGGGGGAGGAGTAGCTGGAAACACCATATATTTT.